The entry below describes one T cell receptor (beta chain). The sample comes from a study of shared clonotypes between healthy human individuals. The repertoire was sequenced with immunoSEQ multiplex PCR; TCRdb's copy has only in-frame clones and lacks some. The repertoire holds 780,000 or so clones, with over 55% as singletons. Sequencing was performed on memory CD4+ T cells sorted from blood. Subset described: CD45RA-negative fraction. The receptor was isolated from a woman aged 25 to 39 in good health.

CDR3 sequence reads: CASKKSVSGNTIYF. CDR3 in DNA: TGTGCCAGTAAAAAATCAGTCTCTGGAAACACCATATATTTT. The chain joins TRBV19 to TRBJ1-3; no clear D gene. V dropped 7 bases and J dropped 0 bases, with 10 bases sitting between them. CDR3 size: 14 residues. The germline CDR1 and CDR2 sequences are LNHDA and SQIVND (reference sequence).